The clone carrying this T cell receptor beta chain was found a few times. The antigen is not known. All the people who gave samples were healthy bone marrow donors. This sample was taken from a study of cytomegalovirus exposure and HLA in healthy donors. Study findings and constraints: With later analysis, a missense DCLRE1C variant became linked to TCR beta V- and J-gene trimming. Within an earlier analysis, most TCR beta V segments proved productive either about 87% or about 30% of the time.

V shed 5 bases and J shed 5 bases, with 22 bases lying between them. The CDR3 has 16 residues. CDR1 is SGHTA and CDR2 is FQGTGA in the germline V gene. The PCR used 60 Vbeta and 13 Jbeta primers. Clones were sequenced by immunoSEQ multiplex PCR, and TCRdb holds only the in-frame ones, with some missing. The sample holds 150,000 to 200,000 clones, 70% to 85% seen once. The sequenced material came from PBMCs. The chain is built from TRBV7-3 and TRBJ2-7; D uncertain. The receptor was isolated from a woman younger than 45 in good health and CMV-seronegative. The CDR3 sequence: CASSPRSDGSVHEQYF. CDR3 DNA sequence: TGTGCCAGCAGCCCCCGCAGCGACGGTTCAGTCCACGAGCAGTACTTC.